The T cell receptor beta chain under discussion was sequenced for a study of cytomegalovirus exposure and HLA in healthy donors. Background on the study: Most genotyped donors, over 70% of some 400, had Caucasian-associated genetic ancestry.

The CDR3 extends over 17 amino acids. V was pared by 6 bases and J by 6 bases, with 23 bases between. Germline CDR1 reads MDHEN; CDR2 reads SYDVKM. This clone was observed a few times. The target antigen is unknown. Study-level findings and limits: In a later analysis, at a false discovery rate of 0.05, about 17,000 TCR beta sequences matched HLA alleles. The authors later linked a missense DCLRE1C variant to TCR beta V- and J-gene trimming.

The study ran its PCR with 60 Vbeta and 13 Jbeta primers. Profiling relied on immunoSEQ multiplex PCR, and the TCRdb table lists in-frame clones only, not all of them. The repertoire consists of about 160,000 clones, with more than 65% occurring once and the leading ten covering 1.6%. The chain recombines TRBV28 with TRBJ1-4, with D perhaps TRBD1 (6 bases). Sequencing was done on a sample of PBMCs. The clonotype comes from a woman in her twenties or thirties in good health and CMV-seronegative. CDR3 loop: CASSAPTGPDVHEKLFF. The CDR3 nucleotides are TGTGCCAGCAGCGCTCCAACAGGGCCCGATGTTCATGAAAAACTGTTTTTT.